These 26 T cell receptor beta chains originate from one sample sequenced in a study of low-dose radiotherapy and immunotherapy resistance in tumors. Both TCRalpha and TCRbeta chains were reverse transcribed with V-gene-specific primers. A roughly 20-cycle PCR with a constant-region primer and V-primer adapter amplified TCRs. In TCRdb, the reads were re-called with MiXCR into one record per CDR3 protein. The sample lists around 13,000 distinct CDR3 sequences; more than 50% were seen once. Every receptor here comes from a human donor with advanced metastatic prostate, ovarian, gallbladder or colorectal cancer (not recorded which). This table probably holds off-target reads from a library built for another chain.

This chain joins TRBV6-2 or TRBV6-3 and TRBJ2-7; 10 nucleotides align to TRBD1. In germline, CDR1 is MNHEY, CDR2 SVGEGT. The CDR3 consists of 16 residues. The V gene end was trimmed by 4 bases and the J gene end by 1 base; junction bases not matched to a gene: 7. The CDR3 bases are TGTGCCAGCAGTTCCGGGACAGGGGTGAGGTCCTACGAGCAGTACTTC. Protein sequence: CASSSGTGVRSYEQYF.

Notes on this clonotype: A read error may account for a junction end that differs from germline. The chain has TRBV7-1 and TRBJ1-6, with D unclear. TRBV7-1 carries the ORF label, with uncertain function. CDR3 length: 12 residues. CDR3 sequence: CAHNTNAGKSTF. CDR3 DNA: TGTGCCCATAACACCAATGCAGGCAAATCAACCTTT.

The chain couples TRBV10-3 to TRBJ2-7, with D possibly being TRBD2 (5 bases). Trimming pared 9 bases from V and 7 bases from J, leaving 19 bases between. The CDR3 is made up of 13 amino acids. CDR1 is ENHRY and CDR2 is SYGVKD in the germline V gene. The CDR3: CAIYREGSGEQYF. CDR3 nucleotides: TGTGCCATTTACCGCGAAGGGAGCGGAGAGCAGTACTTC.

The J gene is TRBJ2-3, the V gene TRBV7-8; 12 positions agree with TRBD2. Germline CDR1 and CDR2: SGHVS and FQNEAQ. This CDR3 is 17 amino acids long. J gave up 4 bases and V 5 bases, and 10 bases lay outside the gene matches. DNA for the CDR3: TGTGCCAGCAGCGCCCGACTAGCGGGAGCGGGGCCAGATACGCAGTATTTT. Translating it yields CASSARLAGAGPDTQYF.

CDR3 in DNA: TGTGCCAGCAGCTTAGGACTAGCGGATTACAATGAGCAGTTCTTC. It yields the protein CASSLGLADYNEQFF. V and J are TRBV7-2 and TRBJ2-1, with 9 bases aligning to TRBD2. CDR1 is SGHTA, CDR2 FQGNSA, per germline. V gave up 1 base and J gave up 4 bases; unmatched junction bases: 2. CDR3 length: 15 residues.

This clonotype was recorded a few times. This chain joins TRBV6-5 and TRBJ1-2; D may be TRBD1 (5 bases). CDR3 length: 11 amino acids. The V end was cut by 4 bases, the J end by 7 bases, with 7 bases between. Germline CDR1 and CDR2: MNHEY and SVGAGI. The CDR3 protein is CASSSRGGYTF. CDR3 nucleotide sequence: TGTGCCAGCAGTTCAAGGGGTGGCTACACCTTC.

This chain uses TRBV11-2 with TRBJ2-1; a weak D match, TRBD1 (6 bases). The CDR3 sequence is 17 residues long. Germline CDR1 is SGHAT and CDR2 is FQNNGV. Deletions cut 5 bases from V and 0 bases from J, with 17 bases between. This CDR3 is CASSLSLGQSSYNEQFF. The CDR3 nucleotides read TGTGCCAGCAGCCTCAGTCTAGGACAGAGCTCCTACAATGAGCAGTTCTTC.

The chain couples TRBV12-3 or TRBV12-4 to TRBJ2-1; the D gene is possibly TRBD2 (5 bases). V shed 4 bases and J shed 8 bases, with 21 bases lying between them. CDR3 length: 16 amino acids. The CDR3 nucleotides are TGTGCCAGCAGTTCTCCGGGTGGGAGCGTAGTCTATGAGCAGTTCTTC. As protein: CASSSPGGSVVYEQFF.

The chain uses TRBV28 and TRBJ1-1; no clear D. The germline V and J ends were trimmed by 4 bases and 5 bases, with 8 bases remaining between them. Germline V CDR1 and CDR2: MDHEN, SYDVKM. The CDR3 is 12 residues long. The CDR3 is CASSSKGTEAFF. In DNA, the CDR3 is TGTGCCAGCAGTTCAAAGGGTACTGAAGCTTTCTTT.

This chain joins TRBV18 and TRBJ2-6, with 7 bases fitting TRBD1. V was clipped by 3 bases and J by 2 bases; unmatched bases: 1. This CDR3 has 15 residues. Germline values: CDR1 KGHSH, CDR2 LQKENI. The CDR3 is CASSPTGAGANVLTF. CDR3 coding DNA: TGTGCCAGCTCACCCACAGGGGCTGGGGCCAACGTCCTGACTTTC.

The chain couples TRBV12-3 or TRBV12-4 to TRBJ2-1, with TRBD2 matching 7 bases. Losses at the gene ends were 5 bases for V and 8 bases for J; bases not matched to a gene: 3. The CDR3 contains 12 residues. This CDR3 is CASSERGHEQFF. As DNA, the CDR3 is TGTGCCAGCAGTGAGCGGGGCCATGAGCAGTTCTTC.

V is TRBV4-2 and J is TRBJ2-3; 9 bases match TRBD1. Germline CDR1 LGHNA, CDR2 YNFKEQ. With V trimmed by 4 bases and J by 5 bases, 4 bases remained unmatched. The CDR3 loop spans 14 amino acids. In DNA form, the CDR3 reads TGTGCCAGCAGCCGAGGGACAGGGAAAGATACGCAGTATTTT. The encoded protein is CASSRGTGKDTQYF.

The gene calls are TRBV7-6 and TRBJ1-1; 8 nucleotides align to TRBD1. In germline, CDR1 is SGHVS, CDR2 FNYEAQ. This CDR3 has 15 residues. The ends lost 5 bases at V and 0 bases at J; junction bases unmatched: 5. The CDR3 region is CASSRTGTMNTEAFF. CDR3 nucleotide sequence: TGTGCCAGCAGCAGGACAGGGACCATGAACACTGAAGCTTTCTTT.

The chain uses TRBV5-8 and TRBJ1-2, with D possibly matching TRBD1 (5 bases). From germline, CDR1 is SGHTS and CDR2 YDEGEE. The CDR3 totals 13 residues. The V and J ends lost 4 bases and 4 bases respectively, with 11 bases between them. CDR3 coding DNA: TGTGCCAGCAGCCGGGGGTCGGGCTATGGCTACACCTTC. Protein: CASSRGSGYGYTF.

This clonotype was seen more than once but under ten times. The chain links TRBV11-1 to TRBJ2-5; TRBD1 agrees at 12 bases. CDR1 and CDR2 (germline): SGHAT, FQDESV (reference sequence). J gave up 1 base and V 3 bases, and 6 bases lay outside the gene matches. This CDR3 region has 17 residues. The CDR3 sequence is CASSLGQGAWGQETQYF. The CDR3 nucleotides read TGTGCCAGCAGCTTGGGACAGGGGGCTTGGGGCCAAGAGACCCAGTACTTC.

The J gene is TRBJ2-3, the V gene TRBV19; the D call may be TRBD1 or TRBD2 (5 bases each). The CDR3 is 14 amino acids. The ends were cut back, 8 bases at V and 6 bases at J, with 18 bases in the middle. CDR1 is LNHDA and CDR2 is SQIVND in the germline V gene (reference sequence). The DNA for the CDR3 is TGTGCCAGTTACTCGGGACGGACTCCGGATACGCAGTATTTT. The encoded protein is CASYSGRTPDTQYF.

The rearrangement links TRBV3-1 to TRBJ2-1, with 7 bases that match TRBD2. J was trimmed by 9 bases and V by 1 base; bases with no gene match: 3. The CDR3 has 13 amino acids. The V gene's germline CDR1 is LGHDT and CDR2 YNNKEL (reference sequence). Here the CDR3 reads CASSQVREGEQFF. Here the CDR3 DNA reads TGTGCCAGCAGCCAAGTAAGGGAGGGTGAGCAGTTCTTC.

V usage is TRBV7-3 and J usage is TRBJ2-7; 8 nucleotides line up with TRBD2. The V gene's germline CDR1 is SGHTA and CDR2 FQGTGA. With V trimmed by 5 bases and J by 0 bases, 6 bases remained unmatched. The length of the CDR3 is 15 residues. The CDR3 sequence is CASSLLAESSYEQYF. The CDR3 nucleotides read TGTGCCAGCAGCCTACTAGCGGAGAGCTCCTACGAGCAGTACTTC.

The chain couples TRBV28 to TRBJ1-1, with D maybe TRBD1 (5 bases). Trimming took 5 bases from V and 7 from J, leaving 26 bases between them. This CDR3 has 17 amino acids. Germline values: CDR1 MDHEN, CDR2 SYDVKM. The CDR3 protein is CASSPPFPGEGRNEAFF. Here the CDR3 DNA reads TGTGCCAGCAGTCCGCCATTCCCGGGGGAGGGAAGGAATGAAGCTTTCTTT.

The V call is TRBV19, the J call TRBJ1-5; a weak D match, TRBD1 (6 bases). V lost 1 base to trimming and J lost 3 bases, with 10 bases between them. Germline CDR1 reads LNHDA; CDR2 reads SQIVND (reference sequence). The CDR3 is 15 residues long. The CDR3, as DNA: TGTGCCAGTAGTATAGGGCAGGGGCCCAATCAGCCCCAGCATTTT. The encoded protein is CASSIGQGPNQPQHF.

This clonotype counts as medium-sized. This chain joins TRBV28 and TRBJ2-2; possibly TRBD2 for D (5 bases). Germline lookup yields CDR1 MDHEN and CDR2 SYDVKM. Trimming left V 6 bases short and J 5 bases short, with 13 bases between. This CDR3 comprises 14 residues. The CDR3 reads CASRSSPSTGELFF. CDR3 in DNA: TGTGCCAGCAGGTCTAGCCCGTCAACCGGGGAGCTGTTTTTT.

V gene TRBV6-6 combines with J gene TRBJ2-7, with unresolved D. This CDR3 comprises 15 residues. Germline-derived CDR1 and CDR2 are MNHNY and SVGAGI (reference sequence). Trimming left V 5 bases short and J 3 bases short, with 17 bases between. DNA of the CDR3: TGTGCCAGCAGTGAAGCTTTGGACGGATACTACGAGCAGTACTTC. It codes for CASSEALDGYYEQYF.

This chain joins TRBV28 and TRBJ1-2; TRBD1 agrees at 7 bases. There are 16 residues in the CDR3. Germline CDR1 is MDHEN and CDR2 is SYDVKM. V lost 7 bases and J lost 7; bases outside the gene matches: 18. CDR3 sequence: CASTLVGDRFWGGYTF. CDR3 bases: TGTGCCAGCACCCTAGTGGGGGACAGATTCTGGGGTGGCTACACCTTC.

This clonotype showed up just a few times. The V gene is TRBV5-6, the J gene TRBJ2-7; 9 positions agree with TRBD1. Germline V gene data show CDR1 as SGHDT and CDR2 as YYEEEE. This CDR3 comprises 15 residues. J lost 3 bases, V lost 5 bases, and 9 bases had no gene match. DNA for the CDR3: TGTGCCAGCAGTCCCGGGACAGGGACTCTCTACGAGCAGTACTTC. Its protein product is CASSPGTGTLYEQYF.

The chain combines TRBV10-3 with TRBJ1-2; no firm D call. Trimming shortened V by 3 bases and J by 2 bases, and 7 bases separated the two germline ends. Germline values: CDR1 ENHRY, CDR2 SYGVKD. The CDR3 sequence is 13 residues long. CDR3 bases: TGTGCCATCAGTGACTGGAAGAACTATGGCTACACCTTC. This encodes CAISDWKNYGYTF.

A few counts support this clonotype. The chain uses TRBV7-2 and TRBJ2-7; perhaps TRBD1 as D (5 bases). The CDR3 is 13 residues long. V lost 1 base and J 4 bases, leaving 8 bases between the germline ends. In germline, CDR1 is SGHTA, CDR2 FQGNSA. Here the CDR3 DNA reads TGTGCCAGCAGCTTAGGACAGAGATACGAGCAGTACTTC. It is translated as CASSLGQRYEQYF.